The 31 T cell receptor beta chains below were found in one sample sequenced in a study of sequential checkpoint blockade in melanoma. Clones were sequenced by immunoSEQ multiplex PCR, and TCRdb holds only the in-frame ones, with some missing. The sample yields around 9,100 clones, roughly 77% seen once. Treatment of the sample: randomized to nivolumab then ipilimumab (arm A) or the reverse (arm B). This specimen was CD8+ T cells sorted from blood (inferred from file names), taken from a patient given nivolumab and ipilimumab in sequence. These receptors came from a human donor with melanoma.

This clone ranks as medium-sized (0.01 to 0.1%). The chain uses TRBV2 and TRBJ2-7; maybe TRBD1 (6 bases). Germline V gene sequence: CDR1 SNHLY, CDR2 FYNNEI. CDR3 size: 15 residues. Trimming stripped 6 bases from V and 0 bases from J, with 15 bases between. The CDR3 loop reads CASRGRDNPSYEQYF. The CDR3 coding sequence is TGTGCCAGCAGGGGCCGGGACAACCCCTCCTACGAGCAGTACTTC.

J is TRBJ2-1 and V is TRBV7-9; the match to TRBD2 covers 7 bases. The V gene's germline CDR1 is SEHNR and CDR2 FQNEAQ (reference sequence). This CDR3 contains 15 residues. V lost 4 bases, J lost 4 bases, and 7 bases stayed unmatched. CDR3 DNA: TGTGCCAGCAGCTCTAGCGGAGCGCCTTACAATGAGCAGTTCTTC. Translating it yields CASSSSGAPYNEQFF.

The CDR3 DNA follows: TGTGCCAGCAGCTTAGAAGGGGGATTTCCAACTAATGAAAAACTGTTTTTT. Protein sequence: CASSLEGGFPTNEKLFF. The gene calls are TRBV11-2 and TRBJ1-4; D is possibly TRBD1 (6 bases). From germline, CDR1 is SGHAT and CDR2 FQNNGV. The CDR3 is made up of 17 amino acids. The ends were cut back, 0 bases at V and 0 bases at J, with 11 bases in the middle.

The chain combines TRBV15 with TRBJ1-5; D gene ambiguous. This CDR3 has 15 residues. Germline V gives CDR1 LNHNV, CDR2 YYDKDF (reference sequence). V was cut by 3 bases and J by 6 bases, with 15 bases left in between. This CDR3 reads CATSSFLGTGQPQHF. In nucleotides, the CDR3 is TGTGCCACCAGCAGTTTCCTTGGAACGGGTCAGCCCCAGCATTTT.

This chain links TRBV15 with TRBJ1-5; possibly TRBD1 for D (5 bases). Trimming shortened V by 1 base and J by 0 bases, and 16 bases separated the two germline ends. The CDR3 is 18 amino acids. Germline lookup yields CDR1 LNHNV and CDR2 YYDKDF (reference sequence). As DNA, the CDR3 is TGTGCCACCAGCAGAGCGGGACTTACCGGATATAGCAATCAGCCCCAGCATTTT. Protein sequence: CATSRAGLTGYSNQPQHF.

The rearrangement uses TRBV7-2 and TRBJ1-5; 8 positions match TRBD1. Trimming at V came to 4 bases and at J to 5 bases, leaving 7 bases not matched to a gene. Germline loops: CDR1 SGHTA, CDR2 FQGNSA. The CDR3 covers 15 residues. The CDR3 loop reads CASSSGQGGDQPQHF. In DNA, the CDR3 is TGTGCCAGCAGCTCCGGACAGGGAGGTGATCAGCCCCAGCATTTT.

The chain recombines TRBV11-2 with TRBJ2-7, with no clear D. The CDR3 is made up of 12 amino acids. Trimming took off 5 bases at V and 3 bases at J, with 8 bases between the two ends. The V gene's germline CDR1 is SGHAT and CDR2 FQNNGV. CDR3 in DNA: TGTGCCAGCAGCCCGACATTCTACGAGCAGTACTTC. Translated: CASSPTFYEQYF.

This clone has only one observation. The gene calls are TRBV2 and TRBJ2-6, with TRBD1 matching over 8 bases. This CDR3 is built from 16 residues. The V segment lost 6 bases and the J segment 0 bases; nucleotides outside the gene matches: 4. Germline lookup yields CDR1 SNHLY and CDR2 FYNNEI. The CDR3 spells CASRQGVSSGANVLTF. The CDR3 nucleotides are TGTGCCAGCAGACAGGGGGTGAGCTCTGGGGCCAACGTCCTGACTTTC.

The rearrangement uses TRBV4-3 and TRBJ1-1, with D unclear. CDR3 length: 14 amino acids. Germline CDR1 LGHNA, CDR2 YSLEER. V was trimmed by 4 bases and J by 1 base, leaving 10 bases between them. CDR3 bases: TGCGCCAGCAGCCCTGGGCTTCAGAACACTGAAGCTTTCTTT. Translation: CASSPGLQNTEAFF.

This sequence joins TRBV4-2 and TRBJ1-6, with 10 bases lining up with TRBD1. The trim removed 5 bases at V and 0 bases at J, leaving 4 bases unmatched. The CDR3 runs to 17 residues. Germline loops: CDR1 LGHNA, CDR2 YNFKEQ. The CDR3 is CASSYGTGDSYNSPLHF. CDR3 DNA: TGTGCCAGCAGCTACGGGACAGGGGACTCCTATAATTCACCCCTCCACTTT.

The chain couples TRBV6-5 to TRBJ2-3, with 7 bases aligning to TRBD2. The CDR3 loop spans 13 amino acids. CDR1 and CDR2 (germline): MNHEY, SVGAGI. Trimming removed 5 bases from V and 10 bases from J; junction bases left unmatched: 9. CDR3 DNA: TGTGCCAGCAGTCAAGGCCGGGGGAGGGCGCAGTATTTT. Protein sequence: CASSQGRGRAQYF.

Points on this clone: Other DNA sequences within the sample encode an identical CDR3. This chain's CDR3 is CASSGRGSSYEQYF. CDR3 coding DNA: TGTGCCAGCAGTGGGCGGGGATCGTCCTACGAGCAGTACTTC. The chain uses TRBV6-1 and TRBJ2-7; tentatively, D is TRBD2 (6 bases). The CDR3 has 14 amino acids. The V end was cut by 4 bases, the J end by 1 base, with 11 bases between. The germline CDR1 and CDR2 sequences are MNHNS and SASEGT.

This sequence joins TRBV6-5 and TRBJ2-7; unclear D gene. Germline CDR1 and CDR2: MNHEY and SVGAGI. This CDR3 comprises 14 residues. V lost 5 bases, J lost 0 bases, and 11 bases lay in between. DNA of the CDR3: TGTGCCAGCAGTCAGACAACCGTCTCCTACGAGCAGTACTTC. Its protein product is CASSQTTVSYEQYF.

This chain links TRBV10-1 with TRBJ2-7, with 9 nucleotides matching TRBD1. J lost 2 bases, V lost 6 bases, and 8 bases had no gene match. The CDR3 has 15 amino acids. Germline values: CDR1 WNHNN, CDR2 SYGVQD (reference sequence). CDR3: CASRMGQGKTYEQYF. CDR3 bases: TGCGCCAGCAGGATGGGACAGGGAAAAACCTACGAGCAGTACTTC.

This chain joins TRBV5-6 and TRBJ2-7; D not certain. This CDR3 contains 12 residues. Trimming cost V 1 base and J 3 bases, with 5 bases left between them. The germline V gene has CDR1 SGHDT and CDR2 YYEEEE. CDR3 coding DNA: TGTGCCAGCAGCTTGTACGGCTACGAGCAGTACTTC. This encodes CASSLYGYEQYF.

The chain combines TRBV29-1 with TRBJ1-2; tentatively, D is TRBD1 (6 bases). CDR1 is SQVTM and CDR2 is ANQGSEA in the germline V gene. The CDR3 spans 13 residues. V was trimmed by 4 bases and J by 4 bases, leaving 13 bases between them. Here the CDR3 reads CSVGTASSYGYTF. The DNA of the CDR3 is TGCAGCGTTGGGACAGCCAGTTCCTATGGCTACACCTTC.

The chain couples TRBV11-2 to TRBJ2-5, with 12 bases fitting TRBD2. There are 16 residues in the CDR3. With V trimmed by 5 bases and J by 5 bases, 9 bases remained unmatched. CDR1 SGHAT and CDR2 FQNNGV come from the germline V gene. CDR3 sequence (DNA): TGTGCCAGCAGCCGGCTAGCGGGGGGGCGACTGGAGACCCAGTACTTC. This translates into CASSRLAGGRLETQYF.

The chain has TRBV5-6 and TRBJ1-6; TRBD1 agrees at 10 bases. After removal of 3 bases from V and 3 bases from J, the junction contained 6 bases not matched to a gene. CDR1 is SGHDT, CDR2 YYEEEE, per germline. The CDR3 is 17 amino acids. The DNA of the CDR3 is TGTGCCAGCAGCTCCAGGACAGGGGGGGACTATAATTCACCCCTCCACTTT. Translating gives CASSSRTGGDYNSPLHF.

The CDR3 DNA is TGTGCCACCAGCAGAGATGGCGCTAGCGGGGTACTAGGGGATACGCAGTATTTT. Translation gives CATSRDGASGVLGDTQYF. This chain joins TRBV15 and TRBJ2-3, with TRBD2 matching 9 bases. The CDR3 length is 18 residues. Trimming took 0 bases from V and 6 from J; bases not matched to a gene: 13. Germline V gene sequence: CDR1 LNHNV, CDR2 YYDKDF (reference sequence).

This clone was observed a handful of times. This CDR3 is also generated by other DNA sequences in the sample. This chain connects TRBV19 to TRBJ2-1; tentative D call: TRBD2 (6 bases). This CDR3 is 14 amino acids long. V was cut by 4 bases and J by 3 bases, with 10 bases left in between. Germline V lookup: CDR1 LNHDA, CDR2 SQIVND (reference sequence). CDR3 region: CASSSGGDYNEQFF. DNA for the CDR3: TGTGCCAGTAGTAGTGGCGGGGACTACAATGAGCAGTTCTTC.

The rearrangement joins TRBV7-6 to TRBJ1-3; D is perhaps TRBD1 (6 bases). With 5 bases removed from V and 0 bases from J, the gap between germline ends came to 8 bases. The germline gives CDR1 SGHVS, CDR2 FNYEAQ. This CDR3 region has 14 residues. CDR3: CASSTGYSGNTIYF. The CDR3, as DNA: TGTGCCAGCAGCACAGGGTACTCTGGAAACACCATATATTTT. Combining the CDR3 with reference TRBV7-6 and TRBJ1-3 gives the whole variable domain GAGVSQSPRYKVTKRGQDVALRCDPISGHVSLYWYRQALGQGPEFLTYFNYEAQQDKSGLPNDRFSAERPEGSISTLTIQRTEQRDSAMYRCASSTGYSGNTIYFGEGSWLTVV.

The chain recombines TRBV19 with TRBJ2-7; 9 bases line up with TRBD1. V was pared by 5 bases and J by 4 bases, with 3 bases of the junction left unmatched. The germline CDR1 and CDR2 sequences are LNHDA and SQIVND (reference sequence). This CDR3 has 13 residues. DNA of the CDR3: TGTGCCAGTAGTCGGACAGGGGTTTACGAGCAGTACTTC. This translates into CASSRTGVYEQYF.

DNA of the CDR3: TGTGCCAGCAGTTACGTGGGAGGGTACACAGATACGCAGTATTTT. Residues: CASSYVGGYTDTQYF. The V gene is TRBV6-5, the J gene TRBJ2-3; 7 positions match TRBD2. CDR3 length: 15 amino acids. Trimming at V came to 2 bases and at J to 2 bases, leaving 4 bases not matched to a gene. Germline CDR1 MNHEY, CDR2 SVGAGI.

This clone was seen more than once but under ten times. CDR3 DNA sequence: TGTGCCAGCAGCTTAGTACTAGCGGGAGGAGGTGATACGCAGTATTTT. This sequence encodes CASSLVLAGGGDTQYF. V usage is TRBV7-2 and J usage is TRBJ2-3; 12 bases map to TRBD2. This CDR3 is built from 16 residues. Germline values: CDR1 SGHTA, CDR2 FQGNSA. V gave up 1 base and J gave up 6 bases; unmatched junction bases: 5.

This sequence joins TRBV19 and TRBJ2-3; D remains ambiguous. The CDR3 is 12 residues long. Germline-derived CDR1 and CDR2 are LNHDA and SQIVND (reference sequence). V lost 5 bases and J lost 3, with 6 bases in between. CDR3 in amino acids: CASSPDTDTQYF. DNA for the CDR3: TGTGCCAGTAGTCCAGATACAGATACGCAGTATTTT.

The gene calls are TRBV7-3 and TRBJ2-1, with 9 positions matching TRBD1. J lost 8 bases, V lost 6 bases, and 8 bases had no gene match. The length of the CDR3 is 14 residues. The germline CDR1 and CDR2 sequences are SGHTA and FQGTGA. The CDR3 DNA follows: TGTGCCAGCAGTCCCGACAGGGGGGGGGATGAGCAGTTCTTC. This gives the protein CASSPDRGGDEQFF. Together with reference TRBV7-3 and TRBJ2-1, the CDR3 gives the full variable domain: GAGVSQTPSNKVTEKGKYVELRCDPISGHTALYWYRQSLGQGPEFLIYFQGTGAADDSGLPNDRFFAVRPEGSVSTLKIQRTERGDSAVYLCASSPDRGGDEQFFGPGTRLTVL.

This chain links TRBV27 with TRBJ2-2, with D maybe TRBD1 (5 bases). The CDR3 has 13 residues. Germline lookup yields CDR1 MNHEY and CDR2 SMNVEV (reference sequence). Trimming shortened V by 7 bases and J by 7 bases, and 13 bases separated the two germline ends. In DNA form, the CDR3 reads TGTGCCAGCACTCAGGGTTTCGGCGGGGAGCTGTTTTTT. Amino acid sequence: CASTQGFGGELFF.

This chain links TRBV4-1 with TRBJ1-2; D is perhaps TRBD1 (5 bases). Trimming took 4 bases from V and 3 from J, leaving 15 bases between them. This CDR3 is 15 amino acids long. Per the germline V gene, CDR1 is MGHRA and CDR2 is YSYEKL. The CDR3 here is CASSPGLPGDYGYTF. Written as DNA, the CDR3 is TGCGCCAGCAGCCCGGGACTTCCCGGCGACTATGGCTACACCTTC.

The J gene is TRBJ2-3, the V gene TRBV14; 15 bases map to TRBD2. Per the germline V gene, CDR1 is SGHDN and CDR2 is FVKESK. This CDR3 comprises 17 residues. V dropped 6 bases and J dropped 2; count of bases not matched to a gene: 6. The CDR3: CASSQRTSGRATDTQYF. As DNA, the CDR3 is TGTGCCAGCAGTCAGAGGACTAGCGGGAGGGCCACAGATACGCAGTATTTT. Supplemented by reference TRBV14 and TRBJ2-3, the full variable domain reads EAGVTQFPSHSVIEKGQTVTLRCDPISGHDNLYWYRRVMGKEIKFLLHFVKESKQDESGMPNNRFLAERTGGTYSTLKVQPAELEDSGVYFCASSQRTSGRATDTQYFGPGTRLTVL.

The chain employs TRBV6-4 and TRBJ2-3; possible D gene TRBD2, 7 bases. Germline V gene data show CDR1 as MRHNA and CDR2 as SNTAGT. Trimming took off 0 bases at V and 6 bases at J, with 13 bases between the two ends. The CDR3 spans 15 residues. The CDR3 DNA sequence: TGTGCCAGCAGTGACTCGGCGGGGGCGGGTGATACGCAGTATTTT. Its protein is CASSDSAGAGDTQYF.

V and J are TRBV2 and TRBJ1-5, with D possibly being TRBD1 (5 bases). This CDR3 has 15 residues. Trimming shortened V by 4 bases and J by 5 bases, and 15 bases separated the two germline ends. Germline V gives CDR1 SNHLY, CDR2 FYNNEI. The CDR3 is CASSGDTDTDQPQHF. The CDR3 bases are TGTGCCAGCAGTGGAGACACGGACACGGATCAGCCCCAGCATTTT.